This T cell receptor (beta chain) was recorded in a study of control samples from healthy donors and cancer patients. The data were produced by immunoSEQ multiplex PCR, yet TCRdb's version contains in-frame clones alone and is incomplete. The data contain 13,000 to 15,000 clones, 60% to 80% of them singletons. A single count supports this clone. Germline assignment: CDR1 MNHNY and CDR2 SVGAGI (reference sequence). The CDR3 extends over 14 amino acids. Trimming stripped 6 bases from V and 0 bases from J, with 9 bases between. This TCR derives from a female donor with lung cancer. Input material: formalin-fixed, paraffin-embedded tissue. The gene calls are TRBV6-6 and TRBJ1-5; D uncertain. CDR3 region: CASRLTDSNQPQHF. In DNA form, the CDR3 reads TGTGCCAGCAGGCTTACAGATAGCAATCAGCCCCAGCATTTT.